This T cell receptor (beta chain) came from a study of beta chain features in type 1 diabetes. Whole-study findings and limits: In all four CD4+ subsets, TCRB CDR3 length was significantly, moderately reduced in type 1 diabetes.

This clone occurred a few times. The antigen remains unidentified. Deletions cut 2 bases from V and 2 bases from J, with 7 bases between. The CDR3 totals 15 residues. Looked up from germline, CDR1 is KGHSH and CDR2 is LQKENI. Isolated RNA was reverse transcribed in full, so expressed TCRB transcripts were sequenced. Repertoires were generated with immunoSEQ multiplex PCR, while TCRdb's copy carries only in-frame clones and drops some. The top ten clones hold 0.025% to 0.035% of a sample with roughly 260,000 clones, about 20% of them seen once. The V and J genes are TRBV18 and TRBJ2-6; D unclear. The TCR was taken from a woman aged 40 to 50 with type 1 diabetes. The specimen sequenced was naive CD4+ T cells from blood. The CDR3 DNA follows: TGTGCCAGCTCACCAGCGGAGACTGGGGCCAACGTCCTGACTTTC. Residues: CASSPAETGANVLTF.